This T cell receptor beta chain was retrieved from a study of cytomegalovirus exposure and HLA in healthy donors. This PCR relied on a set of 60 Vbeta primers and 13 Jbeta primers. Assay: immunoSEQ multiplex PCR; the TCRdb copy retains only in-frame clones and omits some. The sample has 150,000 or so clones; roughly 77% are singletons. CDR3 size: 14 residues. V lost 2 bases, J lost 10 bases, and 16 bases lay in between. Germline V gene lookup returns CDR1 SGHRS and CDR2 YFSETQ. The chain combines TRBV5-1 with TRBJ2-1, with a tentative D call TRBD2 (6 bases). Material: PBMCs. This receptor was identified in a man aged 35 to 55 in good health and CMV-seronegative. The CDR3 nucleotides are TGCGCCAGCAGCTTCGACAGAGCTGCGGGAGAGCAGTTCTTC. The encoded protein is CASSFDRAAGEQFF. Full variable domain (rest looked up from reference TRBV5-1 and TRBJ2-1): KAGVTQTPRYLIKTRGQQVTLSCSPISGHRSVSWYQQTPGQGLQFLFEYFSETQRNKGNFPGRFSGRQFSNSRSEMNVSTLELGDSALYLCASSFDRAAGEQFFGPGTRLTVL.